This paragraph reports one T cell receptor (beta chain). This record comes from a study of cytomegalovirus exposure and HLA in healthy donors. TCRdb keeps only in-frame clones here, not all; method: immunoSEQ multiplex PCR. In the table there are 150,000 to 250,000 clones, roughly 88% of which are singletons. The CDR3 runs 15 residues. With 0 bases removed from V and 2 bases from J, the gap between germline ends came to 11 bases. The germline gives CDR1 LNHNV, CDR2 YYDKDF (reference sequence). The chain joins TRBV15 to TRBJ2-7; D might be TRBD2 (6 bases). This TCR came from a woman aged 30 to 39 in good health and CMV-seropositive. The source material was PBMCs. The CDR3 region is CATSREGPGAYEQYF. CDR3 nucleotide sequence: TGTGCCACCAGCAGAGAGGGTCCGGGGGCCTACGAGCAGTACTTC. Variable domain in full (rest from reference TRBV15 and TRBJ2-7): DAMVIQNPRYQVTQFGKPVTLSCSQTLNHNVMYWYQQKSSQAPKLLFHYYDKDFNNEADTPDNFQSRRPNTSFCFLDIRSPGLGDTAMYLCATSREGPGAYEQYFGPGTRLTVT.